This T cell receptor beta chain was identified in a study of STAT3 mutations in large granular lymphocyte leukemia. The CDR3 comprises 13 residues, both ends counted. CDR1 is ENHRY and CDR2 is SYGVKD in the germline V gene. Some clones are missing from TCRdb's copy, which holds only in-frame ones; the method was immunoSEQ multiplex PCR. This listing includes almost 2,500 clones. General study results and limits: At least one immunodominant TCR beta clonotype appeared in every T-cell large granular lymphocyte leukemia patient.

With regard to this clone: Its antigen is as yet unknown. Since no conserved phenylalanine or tryptophan closes the CDR3, a read error is the likely cause. Because the CDR3's place on the DNA is in doubt, the DNA is left out and the CDR3 is given as listed by TCRdb.

The origin of this receptor is a human donor with T large granular lymphocyte leukemia. The donor label of this sample is uncertain. Some clones in this sample may be carry-over from other donors' samples. J is TRBJ2-1 and V is TRBV10-3; the table's D call TRBD1 went unverified against the DNA. Sample: PBMCs. The CDR3 spells CAISELGSKGVNE.